This T cell receptor beta chain was sequenced during a study of beta chain features in type 1 diabetes. About this clone itself: Antigen specificity is unknown.

Isolated RNA was reverse transcribed in full, so expressed TCRB transcripts were sequenced. Sequencing was performed with immunoSEQ multiplex PCR; in TCRdb, only in-frame clones are kept and a portion is missing. The table includes 600,000 to 700,000 clones, around 12% detected once. Notes on the study in general: The study found moderately but significantly shorter TCRB CDR3s in all four CD4+ subsets of Type 1 diabetes patients.

Between the trimmed V and J ends, which lost 6 bases and 5 bases, there was a span of 13 bases. From germline, CDR1 is ENHRY and CDR2 SYGVKD. The CDR3 sequence is 13 residues long. Sequenced: naive CD4+ T cells from blood. This receptor was taken from a man in his thirties or forties with type 1 diabetes. The chain recombines TRBV10-3 with TRBJ1-2; D is ambiguous. The DNA for the CDR3 is TGTGCCATCAGCGCTCTCCTAGAATATGGCTACACCTTC. Encoded protein: CAISALLEYGYTF.